Listed here is a single TCR beta chain. This clonotype was counted many times. There is no known antigen for this receptor. No base-level quality is on record; no much larger clone is a single base apart. The V end gives up 8 bases and the J end 3 bases, leaving 7 bases in the junction not matched to a gene. Per the germline V gene, MDHEN is the CDR1 and SYDVKM is the CDR2. The CDR3 covers 14 residues, taking in both the cysteine and the phenylalanine. Solely the CDR3 DNA is kept, with 42 bases framed from the first base. Amplification of TCR beta CDR3 regions was carried out from RNA transcripts. A first-round RT-PCR of the TCR CDR3 used the HTBI primer set with the Qiagen OneStep RT-PCR kit. Libraries were constructed in a second round of multiplex PCR, after which size selection and purification were carried out. Libraries were sequenced paired-end with 100 bp reads on an Illumina HiSeq2000. In the source study's methods: Raw data were processed with SOAPnuke, discarding reads with adapters, uncalled bases, mean Phred below 15, or no exact constant-primer or identifier match. High-quality paired reads were merged with COPE v1.2.5, and unique nucleotide sequences were defined as clonotypes. Clonotypes were aligned to IMGT TRBV, TRBD and TRBJ reference segments using MiTCR v1.1. The analysis was restricted to V-J combinations with a frequency above 0.0001, which together covered approximately 99% of the repertoires. A TCS score was defined as the ratio of F50 (clonal expansion) to E x V (chaos), with BLOSUM62-based TCRdist applied between CDR3 peptides within each V-J. Welch's t-statistics and random forest reduced roughly 500 V-J features to 10 to 15, which were used in a naive Bayes classifier (R e1071). Through fastp at Q25 and MiXCR, TCRdb rebuilt clones from the public reads, retaining in-frame beta chains. Entries that share a CDR3 protein sequence are merged under the most common genes and DNA. The V and J calls here are based on TCRdb, not the publication. The sample contains around 300,000 distinct CDR3 sequences, 22% of them found a single time. The top ten hold roughly 60% of the sample.

This sample is drawn from a study of T cells in Graves' hyperthyroidism and ophthalmopathy (dated by TCRdb to about 2019). With respect to the entire study: Peripheral blood was collected at initial diagnosis, before any treatment. In about 6 Graves' hyperthyroidism patients, the study also compared T-cell repertoires from thyroid tissue with T-cell repertoires from blood. According to the paper, TCR Vbeta CDR3 sequencing was carried out on 135 peripheral blood samples, which came from over 40 ophthalmopathy, around 75 hyperthyroidism and roughly 17 progressor patients. The 75 to 100 discovery patients were divided at random into training and test sets in a 7:3 ratio. After sampling, hyperthyroidism patients received methimazole starting at 30 mg daily, and ophthalmopathy patients received high-dose intravenous methylprednisolone. A discovery cohort of about a hundred patients, about 44 with Graves' ophthalmopathy and approximately 57 with stable Graves' hyperthyroidism, was used to find distinguishing TCR V-J signatures. Whether ophthalmopathy could be predicted prospectively was tested in an independent validation cohort made up of about 20 hyperthyroidism patients plus 17 patients who later progressed to ophthalmopathy.

Broader findings and caveats from the paper: In cross-validation, a model built on a 13 V-J signature told ophthalmopathy apart from stable hyperthyroidism with under 90% sensitivity and roughly 82% specificity, and in testing the same model reached 80%/75%. Most expanded thyroid clonotypes (frequency above 0.001) were also detected in blood, a finding suggesting that blood repertoires may reflect thyroid immune responses. In validation, the model predicted progression to ophthalmopathy with around 71% sensitivity and over 72% specificity, a median of about six months before onset. No statistical method was used to fix the sample size in advance, and group allocation was not hidden from the investigators.

Ophthalmopathy patients had moderately to severely active disease, Clinical Activity Score of at least 3, NOSPECS grade of at least 4, and duration under 3 months. Patients with uncontrolled infections, other autoimmune diseases, pregnancy or lactation were excluded. Clinical symptoms, serum thyroxine and TRAb, thyroid ultrasound, and orbital computed tomography formed the basis for the diagnoses. PBMCs were separated from roughly 9.3 ml of fresh peripheral blood using Ficoll-Paque density gradient centrifugation. Total RNA was extracted using Trizol reagent, and RNA quality was assessed on an Agilent 2100 Bioanalyzer.

The V and J genes are TRBV28 and TRBJ1-5, with 7 junctional bases fitting TRBD1. This sequence originates from a man between 25 and 39 years old with Graves' ophthalmopathy. Material for sequencing was blood. The CDR3 reads as follows: CASAEDRINQPQHF. The sequence in DNA is TGTGCCAGCGCCGAGGACAGGATCAATCAGCCCCAGCATTTT.